A selection of T cell receptor beta chains follows, all from one sample in a study of cytomegalovirus exposure and HLA in healthy donors. Some clones are missing from TCRdb's copy, which holds only in-frame ones; the method was immunoSEQ multiplex PCR. In the table there are about 120,000 clones, around 70% of which are singletons. Material: PBMCs. The receptors were gathered from a man in his forties in good health and CMV-seropositive. Both conserved end residues are part of each CDR3. The D gene is left open where the match is weak. Not all rows give a size; the values are once, few, many and, for expanded clones, a class.

d_call j_call clone_size v_call cdr3_nt cdr3_aa
. TRBJ2-3 . TRBV15 TGTGCCACCAGCGATCTACGGACACTTTTCACAGATACGCAGTATTTT CATSDLRTLFTDTQYF
TRBD2 TRBJ2-1 . TRBV27 TGTGCCAGCAGCAGACCGGGACTAGCGGAACCCAATGAGCAGTTCTTC CASSRPGLAEPNEQFF
. TRBJ2-1 . TRBV6-5 TGTGCCAGCAGTCGCGGGGATGAGCAGTTCTTC CASSRGDEQFF
TRBD2 TRBJ2-7 . TRBV28 TGTGCCAGGTTATTAAGGCGGGAGCTCGAGCAGTACTTC CARLLRRELEQYF
. TRBJ2-3 . TRBV5-1 TGCGCCAGCAGCTTGGGGGCTCTTAGCACAGATACGCAGTATTTT CASSLGALSTDTQYF
TRBD1 TRBJ1-2 . TRBV6-5 TGTGCCAGCAGGAACCCAGGGGGATTTTATGGCTACACCTTC CASRNPGGFYGYTF
. TRBJ2-5 . TRBV5-1 TGCGCCAGCAGCCCCTCCGGGGATCATGAGTACTTC CASSPSGDHEYF
TRBD1 TRBJ1-6 . TRBV18 TGTGCCAGCTCACCTAAGACAGGGAGCTACGCGGCGGATAATTCACCCCTCCACTTT CASSPKTGSYAADNSPLHF
TRBD1 TRBJ2-7 . TRBV5-1 TGCGCCAGCAGCACAACAGGGGAGCCCCCCTACGAGCAGTACTTC CASSTTGEPPYEQYF
TRBD2 TRBJ2-7 few TRBV15 TGTGCCACCAGCAGAGATCACGGGAGGGGTTTCTACGAGCAGTACTTC CATSRDHGRGFYEQYF
. TRBJ1-4 . TRBV5-1 TGCGCCAGCAGCTTGGACGGGACTAATGAAAAACTGTTTTTT CASSLDGTNEKLFF
. TRBJ2-7 . TRBV12-1 TGTGCCAGCCCCTCGGGACAGGAGTTTACGGGTGCGCAGGGCGAGCAGTACTTC CASPSGQEFTGAQGEQYF
TRBD1 TRBJ2-2 . TRBV6-5 TGTGCCAGCAGAACAGGGGGGTACGGGGAGCTGTTTTTT CASRTGGYGELFF
. TRBJ2-5 once TRBV6-5 TGTGCCACCTTCATTCCGGGAGAGACCCAGTACTTC CATFIPGETQYF
. TRBJ2-3 . TRBV2 TGTGCCAGCAGTCGGCTAGCGTTCACAGATACGCAGTATTTT CASSRLAFTDTQYF
TRBD1 TRBJ2-1 . TRBV11-3 TGTGCCAGCAGCTTGGGGCCGTCAGGGGGTAGGGAGCAGTTCTTC CASSLGPSGGREQFF
. TRBJ2-3 . TRBV9 TGTGCCAGCAGCGCGACAGCGTCTAGCACAGATACGCAGTATTTT CASSATASSTDTQYF
TRBD1 TRBJ1-2 . TRBV2 TGTGCCAGCAGTGGGGGACAGGGCGTTAGTGGCTACACCTTC CASSGGQGVSGYTF
. TRBJ2-5 . TRBV5-1 TGCGCCAGCAGCCCCTCTTCCCAAGAGACCCAGTACTTC CASSPSSQETQYF
TRBD1 TRBJ2-7 . TRBV6-1 TGTGCCAGCACCACCAGGGGACAGGGCTACGAGCAGTACTTC CASTTRGQGYEQYF
TRBD2 TRBJ2-3 . TRBV4-1 TGCGCCAGCAGCCTCGGACTAGCGGGGGGGCCAACAGATACGCAGTATTTT CASSLGLAGGPTDTQYF
TRBD1 TRBJ2-7 . TRBV5-6 TGTGCCAGCAGCTTAGTGGACAGGGGACGCGAGCAGTACTTC CASSLVDRGREQYF
TRBD2 TRBJ2-1 . TRBV5-4 TGTGCCAGCAGCCCTAGGACTAGCTCAGGGAACAATGAGCAGTTCTTC CASSPRTSSGNNEQFF
. TRBJ1-3 . TRBV19 TGTGCCAGTAGTATTGGAGGGGTCGGAAACACCATATATTTT CASSIGGVGNTIYF
. TRBJ1-4 . TRBV13 TGTGCCAGCAGCTTAGCTCTAGGGGGTGAAAAACTGTTTTTT CASSLALGGEKLFF
. TRBJ1-1 . TRBV14 TGTGCCAGCAGCCAGTTAGTCTTGAACACTGAAGCTTTCTTT CASSQLVLNTEAFF
. TRBJ2-7 . TRBV25-1 TGTGCCAGCAGTGGGGGCGGGGAAATCTACGAGCAGTACTTC CASSGGGEIYEQYF
TRBD1 TRBJ1-1 once TRBV4-3 TGCGCCAGCAGCCAAGGACAGGGATGGACGGGGACTGAAGCTTTCTTT CASSQGQGWTGTEAFF
TRBD2 TRBJ2-3 . TRBV28 TGTGCCAGCAGTTTATACTTCTCGGCGGGAGGCCACACAGATACGCAGTATTTT CASSLYFSAGGHTDTQYF
. TRBJ1-1 . TRBV30 TGTGCCTGGAAACTGCTGGGGAGCACTGAAGCTTTCTTT CAWKLLGSTEAFF
. TRBJ2-1 . TRBV2 TGTGCCAGCAGTGAAGGAGGGTCCTACAATGAGCAGTTCTTC CASSEGGSYNEQFF
TRBD1 TRBJ1-1 . TRBV7-2 TGTGCCAGCAGACCCCGGGACAGGATCATTGAAGCTTTCTTT CASRPRDRIIEAFF
TRBD2 TRBJ2-3 . TRBV9 TGTGCCAGCAGCGTAGATCCAGCGGGGGGGAGCACAGATACGCAGTATTTT CASSVDPAGGSTDTQYF
. TRBJ2-3 . TRBV5-4 TGTGCCAGCAGCCGGGGAGCCCTCACAGATACGCAGTATTTT CASSRGALTDTQYF
TRBD2 TRBJ2-5 . TRBV28 TGTGCCAGCAGTTTCCGAGTTCGACTAGCGGGAGGGACCCAGTACTTC CASSFRVRLAGGTQYF
. TRBJ1-2 . TRBV29-1 TGCAGCGTGGAACCCCCCGGGAACGGTGGCTACACCTTC CSVEPPGNGGYTF
. TRBJ1-5 . TRBV27 TGTGCCAGCAAACCGACAGCCTATCAGCCCCAGCATTTT CASKPTAYQPQHF
. TRBJ2-5 . TRBV7-2 TGTGCCAGCAGCTCGACCCCGTCCCGGGAGCAGTACTTC CASSSTPSREQYF
TRBD1 TRBJ2-2 . TRBV11-3 TGTGCCAGCAGACGGGGACAGGGGAACACCGGGGAGCTGTTTTTT CASRRGQGNTGELFF
. TRBJ2-7 . TRBV7-9 TGTGCCAGCAGCTTAGGGCTTTTCTACGAGCAGTACTTC CASSLGLFYEQYF
. TRBJ2-5 . TRBV6-5 TGTGCCAGTCAGAGGGGGGGGAAAGAGACCCAGTACTTC CASQRGGKETQYF
. TRBJ2-7 . TRBV23-1 TGCGCCAGCAGTCACCGGGACTGGCTCTACGAGCAGTACTTC CASSHRDWLYEQYF
TRBD1 TRBJ1-1 . TRBV19 TGTGCCAGTAGTATGAGACAGGGAAGCTTGTCCACTGAAGCTTTCTTT CASSMRQGSLSTEAFF
. TRBJ1-5 . TRBV6-6 TGTGCCCTTGAAGCAGCGGACCTAAATAGCAATCAGCCCCAGCATTTT CALEAADLNSNQPQHF
TRBD1 TRBJ1-6 . TRBV6-5 TGTGCCAGCAGGAAACAGGGGAAGAATTCACCCCTCCACTTT CASRKQGKNSPLHF
. TRBJ2-7 . TRBV2 TGTGCCAGCACAAGGGAGGGGGTGACCTACGAGCAGTACTTC CASTREGVTYEQYF
. TRBJ2-7 few TRBV5-6 TGTGCCAGCAGCCCCTTGCTTGGGGAGAACTCCTACGAGCAGTACTTC CASSPLLGENSYEQYF
. TRBJ2-1 . TRBV7-2 TGTGCCAGCAGCTTATGGGGCCACTCCTACAATGAGCAGTTCTTC CASSLWGHSYNEQFF
TRBD1 TRBJ1-5 . TRBV12-5 TGTGCTAGTGGCCTTGACAGGGGGAGCAATCAGCCCCAGCATTTT CASGLDRGSNQPQHF
. TRBJ1-2 . TRBV6-1 TGTGCCAGCAGTGAGGCAGGGGAGCAGAGTTACTATGGCTACACCTTC CASSEAGEQSYYGYTF
TRBD2 TRBJ2-5 . TRBV28 TGTGCCAGCAGTTTAATTGCGGGAGGGCCGGGGACCCAGTACTTC CASSLIAGGPGTQYF
TRBD1 TRBJ1-6 . TRBV7-2 TGTGCCAGCAGCCCCCAGGGGGTAAATTCACCCCTCCACTTT CASSPQGVNSPLHF